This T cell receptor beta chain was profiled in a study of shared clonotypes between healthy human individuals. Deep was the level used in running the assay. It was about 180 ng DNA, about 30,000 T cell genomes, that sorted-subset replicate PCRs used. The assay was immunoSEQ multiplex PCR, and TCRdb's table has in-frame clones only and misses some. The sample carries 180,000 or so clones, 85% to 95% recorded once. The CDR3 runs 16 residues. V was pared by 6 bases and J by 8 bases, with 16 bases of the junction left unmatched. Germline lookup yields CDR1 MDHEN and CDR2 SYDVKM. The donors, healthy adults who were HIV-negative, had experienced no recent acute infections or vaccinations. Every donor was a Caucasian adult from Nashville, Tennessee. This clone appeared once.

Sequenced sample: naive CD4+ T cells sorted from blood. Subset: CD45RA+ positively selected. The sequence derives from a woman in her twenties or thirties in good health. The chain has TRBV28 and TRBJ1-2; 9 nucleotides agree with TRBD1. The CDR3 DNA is TGTGCCAGCAGGTCCCCCCCGGGACAGGGCTTGGTCGGCTACACCTTC. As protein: CASRSPPGQGLVGYTF.